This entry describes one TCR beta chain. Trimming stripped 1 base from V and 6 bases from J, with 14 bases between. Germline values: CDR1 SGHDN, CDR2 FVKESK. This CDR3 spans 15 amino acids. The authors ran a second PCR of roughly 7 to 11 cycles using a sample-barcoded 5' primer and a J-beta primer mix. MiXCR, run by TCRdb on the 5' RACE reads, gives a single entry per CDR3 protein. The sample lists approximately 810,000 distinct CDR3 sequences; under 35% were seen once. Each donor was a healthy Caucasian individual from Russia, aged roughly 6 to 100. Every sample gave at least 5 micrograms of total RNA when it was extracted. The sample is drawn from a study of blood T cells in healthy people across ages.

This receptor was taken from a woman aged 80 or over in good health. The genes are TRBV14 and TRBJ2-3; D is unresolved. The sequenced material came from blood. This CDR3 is CASSQVSGTLDTQYF. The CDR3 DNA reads TGTGCCAGCAGCCAAGTTTCAGGCACACTCGATACGCAGTATTTT.